This T cell receptor beta chain was identified during a study of blood T cell repertoires in COVID-19. Background on the study: From the United States, Italy and Spain came samples of acute and convalescent COVID-19.

The protocol was immunoSEQ multiplex PCR, while the TCRdb copy is restricted to in-frame clones and leaves out a portion. The sample contains around 150,000 clones, 90% to 95% of which appear only once. Trimming removed 1 base at V and 10 bases at J, with 14 bases between. Germline V lookup: CDR1 PRHDT, CDR2 FYEKMQ (reference sequence). This CDR3 is 14 amino acids long. The chain has TRBV13 and TRBJ2-1; tentatively, D is TRBD2 (6 bases). This receptor was obtained from a woman in her fifties or sixties with acute or convalescent COVID-19. Sample: peripheral blood. For the CDR3, the DNA is TGTGCCAGCAGCTTAGCGGGAGTATACGGGGAGCAGTTCTTC. Translating it yields CASSLAGVYGEQFF.